This T cell receptor beta chain was profiled in a study of response to subunit inactivated influenza vaccine. Points from the study as a whole: It was the authors' suggestion that each seasonal influenza vaccination recruits few new T cells.

TCRdb passed the RT-PCR reads through MiXCR, listing each CDR3 protein once. The sample carries some 300,000 distinct CDR3 sequences, approximately 20% recorded once. Per germline, CDR1 MNHNS and CDR2 SASEGT. With 5 bases removed from V and 2 bases from J, the gap between germline ends came to 13 bases. CDR3 length equals 14 residues. As regards this clonotype: The antigen is not known.

The rearrangement uses TRBV6-1 and TRBJ2-7, with a weak D call TRBD2 (5 bases). This TCR was recovered from a man between 50 and 69 years old who received an inactivated influenza vaccine. The material was PBMCs from blood, obtained 21 months after vaccination. CDR3 sequence: CASSKTTGAYEQYF. In DNA form, the CDR3 reads TGTGCCAGCAGTAAAACAACCGGGGCCTACGAGCAGTACTTC.